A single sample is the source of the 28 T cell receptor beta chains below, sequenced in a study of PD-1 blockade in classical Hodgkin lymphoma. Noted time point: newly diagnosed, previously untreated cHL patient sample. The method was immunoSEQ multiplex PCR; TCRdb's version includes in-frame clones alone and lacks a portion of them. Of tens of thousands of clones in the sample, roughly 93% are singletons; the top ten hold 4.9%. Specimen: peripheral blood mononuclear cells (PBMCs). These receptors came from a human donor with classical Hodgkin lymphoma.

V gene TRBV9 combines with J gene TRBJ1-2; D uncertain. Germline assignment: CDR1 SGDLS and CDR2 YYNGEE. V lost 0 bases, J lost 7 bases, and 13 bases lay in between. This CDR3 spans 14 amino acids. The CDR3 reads CASSVDEGRRGYTF. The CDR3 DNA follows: TGTGCCAGCAGCGTAGACGAGGGCCGGCGTGGCTACACCTTC.

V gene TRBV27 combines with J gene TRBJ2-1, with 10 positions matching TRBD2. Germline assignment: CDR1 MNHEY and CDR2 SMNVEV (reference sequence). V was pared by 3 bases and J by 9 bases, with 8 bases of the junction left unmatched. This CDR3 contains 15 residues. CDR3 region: CASSFRAGGPGEQFF. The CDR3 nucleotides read TGTGCCAGCAGTTTCCGAGCGGGAGGGCCTGGTGAGCAGTTCTTC.

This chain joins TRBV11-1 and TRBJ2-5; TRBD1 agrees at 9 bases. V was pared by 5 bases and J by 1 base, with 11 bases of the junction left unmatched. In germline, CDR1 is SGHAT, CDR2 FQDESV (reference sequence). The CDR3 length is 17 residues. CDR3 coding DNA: TGTGCCAGCAGCCAGAGATCCGGACAGGGGTTCCAAGAGACCCAGTACTTC. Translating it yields CASSQRSGQGFQETQYF.

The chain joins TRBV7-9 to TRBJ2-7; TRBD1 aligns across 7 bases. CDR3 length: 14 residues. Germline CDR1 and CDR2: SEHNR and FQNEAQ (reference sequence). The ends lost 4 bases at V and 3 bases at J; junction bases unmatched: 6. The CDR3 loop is CASSSGTAIYEQYV. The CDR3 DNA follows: TGTGCCAGCAGCTCCGGGACAGCTATCTACGAGCAGTACGTC.

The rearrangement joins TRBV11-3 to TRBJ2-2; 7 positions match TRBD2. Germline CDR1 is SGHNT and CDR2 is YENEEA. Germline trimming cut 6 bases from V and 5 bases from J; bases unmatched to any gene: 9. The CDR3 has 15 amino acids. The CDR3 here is CASSTGGVGTGELFF. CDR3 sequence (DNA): TGTGCCAGCAGTACGGGGGGAGTCGGTACCGGGGAGCTGTTTTTT.

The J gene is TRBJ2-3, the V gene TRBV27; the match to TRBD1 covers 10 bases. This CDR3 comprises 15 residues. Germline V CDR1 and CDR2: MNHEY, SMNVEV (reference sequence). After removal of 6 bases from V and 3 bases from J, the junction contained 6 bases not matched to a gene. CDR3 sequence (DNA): TGTGCCAGCAGATTTCCGGGACAGGGGACAGATACGCAGTATTTT. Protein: CASRFPGQGTDTQYF.

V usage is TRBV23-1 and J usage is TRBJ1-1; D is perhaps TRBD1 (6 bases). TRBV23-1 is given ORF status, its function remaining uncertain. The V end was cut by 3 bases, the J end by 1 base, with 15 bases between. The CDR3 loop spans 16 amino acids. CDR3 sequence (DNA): TGCGCCAGCAGTCATAGGAACAGGGAGACGAACACTGAAGCTTTCTTT. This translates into CASSHRNRETNTEAFF.

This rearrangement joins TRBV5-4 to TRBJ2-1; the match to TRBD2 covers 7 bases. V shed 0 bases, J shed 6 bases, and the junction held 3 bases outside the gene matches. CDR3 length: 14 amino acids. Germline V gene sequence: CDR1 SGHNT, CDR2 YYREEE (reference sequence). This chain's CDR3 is CASSLAGGSNEQFF. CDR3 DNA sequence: TGTGCCAGCAGCTTGGCTGGCGGGAGCAATGAGCAGTTCTTC.

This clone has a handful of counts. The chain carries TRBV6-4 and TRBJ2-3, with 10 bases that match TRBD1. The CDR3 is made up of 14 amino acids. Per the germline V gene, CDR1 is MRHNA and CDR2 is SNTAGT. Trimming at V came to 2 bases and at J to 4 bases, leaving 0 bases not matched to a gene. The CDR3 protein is CASSDGQGADTQYF. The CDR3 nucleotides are TGTGCCAGCAGTGACGGACAGGGGGCAGATACGCAGTATTTT.

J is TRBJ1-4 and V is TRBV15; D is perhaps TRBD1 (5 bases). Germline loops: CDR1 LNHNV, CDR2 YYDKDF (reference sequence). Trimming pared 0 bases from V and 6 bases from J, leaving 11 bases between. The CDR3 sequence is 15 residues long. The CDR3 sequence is CATSRDMMTDEKLFF. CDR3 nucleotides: TGTGCCACCAGCAGAGATATGATGACAGATGAAAAACTGTTTTTT.

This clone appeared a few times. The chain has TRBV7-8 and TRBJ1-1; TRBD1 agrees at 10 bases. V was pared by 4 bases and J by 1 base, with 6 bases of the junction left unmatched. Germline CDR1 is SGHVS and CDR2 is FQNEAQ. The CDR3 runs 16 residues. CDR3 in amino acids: CASSSRDRGSNTEAFF. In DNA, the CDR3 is TGTGCCAGCAGCTCCCGGGACAGGGGTTCGAACACTGAAGCTTTCTTT.

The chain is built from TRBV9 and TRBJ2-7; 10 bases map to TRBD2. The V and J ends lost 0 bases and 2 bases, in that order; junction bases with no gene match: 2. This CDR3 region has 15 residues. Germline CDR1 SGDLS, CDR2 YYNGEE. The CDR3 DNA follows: TGTGCCAGCAGCGTAGGGACTAGCGGTACCTACGAGCAGTACTTC. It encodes CASSVGTSGTYEQYF.

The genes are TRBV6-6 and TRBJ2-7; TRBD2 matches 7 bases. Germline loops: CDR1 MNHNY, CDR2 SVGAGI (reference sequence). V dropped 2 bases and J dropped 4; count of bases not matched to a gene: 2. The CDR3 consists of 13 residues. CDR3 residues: CASSYNSGYEQYF. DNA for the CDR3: TGTGCCAGCAGTTACAATAGCGGGTACGAGCAGTACTTC.

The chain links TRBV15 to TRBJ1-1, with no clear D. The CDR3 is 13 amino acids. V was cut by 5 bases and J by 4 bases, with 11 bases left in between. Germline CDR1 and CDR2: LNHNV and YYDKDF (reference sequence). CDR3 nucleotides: TGTGCCACCAGCGAGGGTAAGAGCACTGAAGCTTTCTTT. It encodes CATSEGKSTEAFF.

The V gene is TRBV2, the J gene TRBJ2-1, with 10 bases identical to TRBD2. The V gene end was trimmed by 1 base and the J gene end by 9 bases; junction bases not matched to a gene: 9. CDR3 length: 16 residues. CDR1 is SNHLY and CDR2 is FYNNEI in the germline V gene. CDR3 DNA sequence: TGTGCCAGCAGTGAAGTGGTAGCGGGAGGCCGGGCTGAGCAGTTCTTC. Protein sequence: CASSEVVAGGRAEQFF.

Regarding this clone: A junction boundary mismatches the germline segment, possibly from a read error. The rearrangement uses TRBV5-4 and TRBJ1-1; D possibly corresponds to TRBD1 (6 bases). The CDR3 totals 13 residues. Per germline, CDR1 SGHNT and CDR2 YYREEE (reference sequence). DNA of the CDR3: TGTGCCAGCAGCTTGGGGCAGGGGCCGGGGCTGACCTTT. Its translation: CASSLGQGPGLTF.

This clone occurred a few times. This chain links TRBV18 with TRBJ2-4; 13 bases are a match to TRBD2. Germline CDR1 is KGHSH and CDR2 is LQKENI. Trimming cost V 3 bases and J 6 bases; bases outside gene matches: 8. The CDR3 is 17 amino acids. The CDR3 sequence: CASSPWTSGSWGNIQYF. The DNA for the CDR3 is TGTGCCAGCTCACCTTGGACTAGCGGGAGTTGGGGAAACATTCAGTACTTC. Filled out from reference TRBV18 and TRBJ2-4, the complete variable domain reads NAGVMQNPRHLVRRRGQEARLRCSPMKGHSHVYWYRQLPEEGLKFMVYLQKENIIDESGMPKERFSAEFPKEGPSILRIQQVVRGDSAAYFCASSPWTSGSWGNIQYFGAGTRLSVL.

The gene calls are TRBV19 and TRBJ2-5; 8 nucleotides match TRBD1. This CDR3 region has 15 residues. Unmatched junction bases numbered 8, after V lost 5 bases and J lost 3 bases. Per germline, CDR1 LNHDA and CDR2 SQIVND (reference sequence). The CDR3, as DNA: TGTGCCAGTAGTGTGGACAGGGCCTTCAAAGAGACCCAGTACTTC. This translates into CASSVDRAFKETQYF. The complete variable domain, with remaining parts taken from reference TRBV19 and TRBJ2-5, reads DGGITQSPKYLFRKEGQNVTLSCEQNLNHDAMYWYRQDPGQGLRLIYYSQIVNDFQKGDIAEGYSVSREKKESFPLTVTSAQKNPTAFYLCASSVDRAFKETQYFGPGTRLLVL.

DNA of the CDR3: TGCGCCAGCAGCCAGGGGGGACTTTCCACAGATACGCAGTATTTT. This gives the protein CASSQGGLSTDTQYF. The chain combines TRBV4-1 with TRBJ2-3; tentatively, D is TRBD2 (6 bases). The CDR3 length is 15 residues. Per the germline V gene, CDR1 is MGHRA and CDR2 is YSYEKL. V dropped 3 bases and J dropped 2 bases, with 12 bases sitting between them.

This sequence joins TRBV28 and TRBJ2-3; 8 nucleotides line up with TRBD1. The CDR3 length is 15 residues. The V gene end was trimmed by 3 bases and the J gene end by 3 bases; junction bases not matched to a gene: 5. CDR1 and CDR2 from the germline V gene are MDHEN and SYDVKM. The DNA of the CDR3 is TGTGCCAGCAGTTTCTCCAGGGGGCTTACAGATACGCAGTATTTT. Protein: CASSFSRGLTDTQYF.

The CDR3, as DNA: TGTGCCAGCAGTTCGTCTCCAAGGACTGAAGCTTTCTTT. This translates into CASSSSPRTEAFF. The chain recombines TRBV5-4 with TRBJ1-1; D remains unclear. This CDR3 has 13 amino acids. Trimming pared 5 bases from V and 5 bases from J, leaving 13 bases between. The germline V gene encodes CDR1 SGHNT and CDR2 YYREEE (reference sequence).

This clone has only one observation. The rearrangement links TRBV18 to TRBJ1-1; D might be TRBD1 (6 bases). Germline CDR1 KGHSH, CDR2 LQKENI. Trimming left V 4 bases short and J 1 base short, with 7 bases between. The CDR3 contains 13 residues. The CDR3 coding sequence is TGTGCCAGCTCACAGACAGGGAACACTGAAGCTTTCTTT. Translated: CASSQTGNTEAFF.

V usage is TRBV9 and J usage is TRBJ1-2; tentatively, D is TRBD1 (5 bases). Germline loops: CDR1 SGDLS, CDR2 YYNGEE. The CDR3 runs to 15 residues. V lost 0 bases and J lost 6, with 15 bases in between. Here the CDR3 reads CASSVGGGADDGYTF. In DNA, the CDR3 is TGTGCCAGCAGCGTAGGCGGAGGGGCTGATGATGGCTACACCTTC. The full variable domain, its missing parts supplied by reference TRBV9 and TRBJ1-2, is DSGVTQTPKHLITATGQRVTLRCSPRSGDLSVYWYQQSLDQGLQFLIQYYNGEERAKGNILERFSAQQFPDLHSELNLSSLELGDSALYFCASSVGGGADDGYTFGSGTRLTVV.

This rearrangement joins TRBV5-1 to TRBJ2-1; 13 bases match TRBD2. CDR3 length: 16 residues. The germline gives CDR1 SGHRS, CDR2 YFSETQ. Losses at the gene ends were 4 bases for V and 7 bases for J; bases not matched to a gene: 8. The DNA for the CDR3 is TGCGCCAGCAGCCAAAGACTAGCGGGAGGATGGAATGAGCAGTTCTTC. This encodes CASSQRLAGGWNEQFF.

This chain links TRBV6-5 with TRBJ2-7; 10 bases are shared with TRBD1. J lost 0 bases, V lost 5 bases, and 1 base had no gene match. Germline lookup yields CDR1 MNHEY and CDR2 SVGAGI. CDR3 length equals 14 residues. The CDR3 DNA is TGTGCCAGCAGTCGGGACAGGGGCTCCTACGAGCAGTACGTC. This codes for CASSRDRGSYEQYV.

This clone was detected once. Written as DNA, the CDR3 is TGTGCCAGCAGCTGGGGACAGGGAAGAGGAGATACGCAGTATTTT. Amino acids: CASSWGQGRGDTQYF. The V gene is TRBV5-5, the J gene TRBJ2-3; 9 bases align to TRBD1. Germline V CDR1 and CDR2: SGHKS, YYEKEE (reference sequence). V lost 3 bases and J lost 5; bases outside the gene matches: 7. CDR3 length equals 15 residues.

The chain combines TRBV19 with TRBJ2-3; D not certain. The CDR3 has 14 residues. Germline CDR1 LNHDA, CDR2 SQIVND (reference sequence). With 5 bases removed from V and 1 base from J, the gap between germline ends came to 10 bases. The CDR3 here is CASSSSVRTDTQYF. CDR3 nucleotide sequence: TGTGCCAGTAGTTCCTCCGTACGCACAGATACGCAGTATTTT.

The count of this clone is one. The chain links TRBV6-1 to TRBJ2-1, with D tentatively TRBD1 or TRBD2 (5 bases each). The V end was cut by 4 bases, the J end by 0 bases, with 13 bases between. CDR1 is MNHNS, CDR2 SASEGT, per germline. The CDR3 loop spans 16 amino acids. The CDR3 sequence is CASSGWDGFSYNEQFF. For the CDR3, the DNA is TGTGCCAGCAGTGGTTGGGACGGTTTCTCCTACAATGAGCAGTTCTTC.